This T cell receptor (beta chain) was observed in a study of PD-L1 blockade in urothelial cancer. Background on the study: Per blood sample, T cells had a median of approximately 150,000.

The method was immunoSEQ multiplex PCR; TCRdb's version includes in-frame clones alone and lacks a portion of them. The data show 17,000 or so clones, 87% seen once. This specimen consisted of PBMCs, obtained around atezolizumab (anti-PD-L1) treatment. The source is a man aged 45-65 years with urothelial cancer.

The CDR3 here is CASSELWGRRTYEQYF. DNA of the CDR3: TGTGCCAGCAGTGAACTTTGGGGGCGCAGAACCTACGAGCAGTACTTC. The V and J genes are TRBV2 and TRBJ2-7; the D gene is possibly TRBD1 (6 bases). Germline CDR1 SNHLY, CDR2 FYNNEI. Trimming pared 2 bases from V and 2 bases from J, leaving 16 bases between. The length of the CDR3 is 16 residues.